This entry lists 15 T cell receptor beta chains sequenced from one sample in a study of OX40 agonist ivuxolimab in advanced cancers. Using immunoSEQ multiplex PCR, the repertoire was profiled, and TCRdb retains in-frame clones only, with some absent. Counted here are roughly 38,000 clones, approximately 80% occurring once; the ten biggest clones make up approximately 1.8%. The source material was CD4+ or CD8+ T cells sorted from blood, sampled in a trial of the OX40 agonist ivuxolimab. All receptors come from an adult with an advanced solid tumor such as melanoma, head and neck, liver or kidney cancer.

The rearrangement uses TRBV5-1 and TRBJ2-2; D remains unclear. V lost 2 bases, J lost 0 bases, and 11 bases lay in between. This CDR3 comprises 16 residues. CDR1 and CDR2 (germline): SGHRS, YFSETQ. CDR3: CASSLGASTNTGELFF. In nucleotides, the CDR3 is TGCGCCAGCAGCTTAGGAGCCAGCACGAACACCGGGGAGCTGTTTTTT.

The chain couples TRBV19 to TRBJ1-2; tentatively, D is TRBD1 (5 bases). With 8 bases removed from V and 4 bases from J, the gap between germline ends came to 23 bases. Germline CDR1 and CDR2: LNHDA and SQIVND (reference sequence). This CDR3 has 16 residues. The chain's CDR3 is CASDPGGTRVTYGYTF. CDR3 bases: TGTGCCAGTGACCCGGGGGGGACCCGAGTAACCTATGGCTACACCTTC.

This clone was detected a few times. The V and J genes are TRBV6-9 and TRBJ1-4; TRBD1 agrees at 9 bases. Germline trimming cut 6 bases from V and 11 bases from J; bases unmatched to any gene: 13. Germline CDR1 MNHGY, CDR2 SVAAGI. This CDR3 has 15 amino acids. The CDR3 nucleotides read TGTGCCAGCAGACAGCCCTTTTCGACAGGGGGGAAACTGTTTTTT. This sequence encodes CASRQPFSTGGKLFF.

The chain recombines TRBV5-1 with TRBJ1-3, with D hard to call. The germline gives CDR1 SGHRS, CDR2 YFSETQ. The CDR3 totals 14 residues. With 5 bases removed from V and 3 bases from J, the gap between germline ends came to 12 bases. CDR3 in amino acids: CASSPRGVGNTIYF. The CDR3 DNA reads TGCGCCAGCAGTCCGCGTGGGGTTGGAAACACCATATATTTT.

The chain uses TRBV6-5 and TRBJ1-5, with D perhaps TRBD1 (6 bases). CDR1 MNHEY and CDR2 SVGAGI come from the germline V gene. The CDR3 is made up of 13 amino acids. V was shortened by 10 bases and J by 3 bases, with 13 bases between the two germline ends. CDR3 sequence: CATSRTANQPQHF. DNA for the CDR3: TGTGCCACAAGTAGGACAGCCAATCAGCCCCAGCATTTT.

The chain carries TRBV7-6 and TRBJ2-3; D remains unclear. Germline CDR1 is SGHVS and CDR2 is FNYEAQ. This CDR3 spans 18 amino acids. The ends were cut back, 4 bases at V and 0 bases at J, with 20 bases in the middle. The CDR3 sequence: CASSSLNPGFGSTDTQYF. DNA of the CDR3: TGTGCCAGCAGCTCGCTTAATCCTGGGTTCGGGAGCACAGATACGCAGTATTTT.

The rearrangement joins TRBV7-2 to TRBJ2-1, with 10 nucleotides matching TRBD2. Trimming took 5 bases from V and 4 from J; bases not matched to a gene: 8. Germline CDR1 is SGHTA and CDR2 is FQGNSA. CDR3 length equals 16 residues. In DNA, the CDR3 is TGTGCCAGCAGCACGATAGGAGCGGGGGGGTACAATGAGCAGTTCTTC. It yields the protein CASSTIGAGGYNEQFF.

J is TRBJ1-2 and V is TRBV29-1, with 10 nucleotides matching TRBD1. The CDR3 extends over 14 amino acids. Germline CDR1 is SQVTM and CDR2 is ANQGSEA. Trimming at V came to 7 bases and at J to 4 bases, leaving 9 bases not matched to a gene. For the CDR3, the DNA is TGCAGCGCATCCGGGACAGGGGTTCGCTATGGCTACACCTTC. Its translation is CSASGTGVRYGYTF.

The chain uses TRBV10-3 and TRBJ2-7; no clear D. Germline values: CDR1 ENHRY, CDR2 SYGVKD. The CDR3 consists of 13 residues. V was trimmed by 0 bases and J by 5 bases, leaving 8 bases between them. Here the CDR3 DNA reads TGTGCCATCAGTGAGTCGAACTGGGACGAGCAGTACTTC. Translated, it gives CAISESNWDEQYF.

This clone was counted between two and nine times. V and J are TRBV9 and TRBJ2-1; 13 nucleotides align to TRBD2. CDR3 length: 15 residues. The germline V gene encodes CDR1 SGDLS and CDR2 YYNGEE. Trimming took 3 bases from V and 3 from J; bases not matched to a gene: 0. CDR3 nucleotide sequence: TGTGCCAGCAGCGGACTAGCGGGGGGCTACAATGAGCAGTTCTTC. Its protein is CASSGLAGGYNEQFF.

V gene TRBV30 combines with J gene TRBJ2-1; D not certain. The CDR3 covers 11 residues. Trimming cost V 1 base and J 9 bases, with 7 bases left between them. CDR1 is GTSNPN and CDR2 is SVGIG in the germline V gene (reference sequence). The CDR3, as DNA: TGTGCCTGGAGTGCCCTCGGTGAGCAGTTCTTC. Its translation: CAWSALGEQFF.

This chain uses TRBV19 with TRBJ1-2, with D perhaps TRBD1 (5 bases). The CDR3 has 13 residues. V lost 2 bases to trimming and J lost 4 bases, with 8 bases between them. In germline, CDR1 is LNHDA, CDR2 SQIVND (reference sequence). This CDR3 reads CASSIRDAYGYTF. DNA for the CDR3: TGTGCCAGTAGTATAAGGGACGCCTATGGCTACACCTTC.

The gene calls are TRBV2 and TRBJ1-3; D perhaps matches TRBD1 (6 bases). CDR3 size: 16 residues. Germline loops: CDR1 SNHLY, CDR2 FYNNEI. Trimming cost V 2 bases and J 0 bases, with 11 bases left between them. DNA for the CDR3: TGTGCCAGCAGTGAACTGGGGGCCCGCTCTGGAAACACCATATATTTT. Translation: CASSELGARSGNTIYF.

The genes are TRBV19 and TRBJ1-4; no clear D gene. The CDR3 totals 15 residues. Per the germline V gene, CDR1 is LNHDA and CDR2 is SQIVND (reference sequence). Trimming stripped 2 bases from V and 2 bases from J, with 9 bases between. The CDR3 reads CASSIPRATNEKLFF. The DNA for the CDR3 is TGTGCCAGTAGTATACCCCGGGCGACTAATGAAAAACTGTTTTTT.

This chain uses TRBV2 with TRBJ1-5, with 9 bases that match TRBD1. From germline, CDR1 is SNHLY and CDR2 FYNNEI. This CDR3 is built from 14 residues. Losses at the gene ends were 11 bases for V and 5 bases for J; bases not matched to a gene: 10. DNA for the CDR3: TGTGCCGGCAAAAGGGGGACAGGGCATCAGCCCCAGCATTTT. Its protein product is CAGKRGTGHQPQHF.